Below, one T cell receptor beta chain is given with its context. Compared with germline, one end of the junction differs, possibly owing to a read error. These data belong to a study of blood T cell repertoires in COVID-19. Assay: immunoSEQ multiplex PCR; the TCRdb copy retains only in-frame clones and omits some. This table holds about 360,000 clones, 80% to 90% found once. CDR3 length: 15 residues. Germline CDR1 is SSHAT and CDR2 is FNYEAQ (reference sequence). The chain uses TRBV7-7 and TRBJ2-2; 7 nucleotides agree with TRBD2. Sequencing input: PBMCs or T cells enriched from blood (not recorded which). The receptor's source is a man between 25 and 39 years old who had recovered from COVID-19. CDR3 sequence (DNA): TGTGCTAGCAGCCCTATGAGAGCGGGGCACGGGGAGCTGTTTTTT. The encoded protein is CASSPMRAGHGELFF.